This TCR beta chain came from a study of cytotoxic CD8 clonotypes in ibrutinib-treated CLL (dated by TCRdb to the early 2020s). Regarding the research as a whole: In this cohort, 15 or so patients were treatment-naive and some 10 were relapsed/refractory, while approximately 18 had unmutated IGHV. Partial responses were observed in about 24 patients and complete responses in 2; after a median follow-up of about 69 months, remission was maintained in roughly 15 patients and progression was observed in some twelve. The response samples were drawn at a median of 12 months into treatment, with a range of about 6 to 36 months. An average of about 260,000 productive templates and around 100,000 productive rearrangements was obtained per sample. Longitudinal samples were obtainable from about 30% of the 86 participants in the trial. Cryopreserved peripheral blood mononuclear cells were collected at three points: before therapy, at response, and at either sustained remission or disease progression. Patients were still on ibrutinib when every remission and progressive disease sample was collected.

Summary of the overall study and its limitations: Clonality rose at ibrutinib response, remained stable during sustained remission, and dropped back toward baseline at progression. Baseline clonality exceeded that of age-matched healthy donors and correlated strongly with circulating CD8+ T-cell counts. Sustained-remission and progressing patients did not have matched sampling times, and lymph node repertoires were not examined. Public clonotypes were found to be uncommon and were observed to contract or remain stable during treatment; the increase in clonality was shown to reflect expansion of private clonotypes at ibrutinib response.

A MiSeq instrument was used for deep resolution sequencing, which targeted depths ranging from 1 in 1 million up to 1 in 200,000 T cells, with coverage averaging 10x for each clonotype. The immunoSEQ hsTCRB Kit was used to generate TCR beta libraries. The paper's data handling went like this. The data were analyzed with ImmunoSEQ Analyzer and ImmunoSEQ Data Assistant, and V, D and J gene assignments followed IMGT definitions. Clonality was computed as one minus normalized Shannon entropy of productive rearrangement frequencies, ranging from 0 to 1. Only overrepresented clonotypes making up at least 0.05% of each patient's repertoire were included in the public clonotype analysis. Approximately 12 age-matched healthy donor repertoires from immuneACCESS were used as controls for clonality. TCRdb provides this immuneACCESS table in a form limited to in-frame rearrangements. Some clones are lacking; in checked studies, under half of them reflect an unresolved V gene, and why the rest are absent is not known. That table is the source of V, J and clone size, and D and trimming were worked out from the DNA. The sample profile shows 110,000 to 150,000 clones; approximately 81% of them were found once. Clones ranked in the top ten supply around 13% of the sample.

The time point tag for this specimen amounts to: 12 months on ibrutinib. For TCR beta library preparation, approximately 2 micrograms of genomic DNA was extracted from cryopreserved PBMCs. Longitudinal blood samples from CLL patients on ibrutinib monotherapy were analyzed using high-throughput TCR beta sequencing. The patients took part in an open-label, single-center phase 2 trial of ibrutinib monotherapy. CDR1 and CDR2 (SQVTM, ANQGSEA) derive from the germline V gene. At the junction V is shortened by 6 bases and J by 1 base, with 12 bases in between. The CDR3 spans 13 residues, from the cysteine through the phenylalanine. The entry retains the CDR3 DNA only, 39 bases that are in frame from base 1. As to this clone: Its antigen is still unknown. Per-nucleotide qualities are absent, and no much larger clonotype sits a single base away.

The clonotype comes from a human donor with chronic lymphocytic leukemia. Specimen: PBMCs, collected after 12 months of ibrutinib treatment. The chain uses TRBV29-1 and TRBJ2-5; no D gene call is confident. The CDR3 reads CSVGFVSQETQYF. The base sequence is TGCAGCGTGGGCTTCGTTTCCCAAGAGACCCAGTACTTC.